This TCR beta chain was found in a study of cytomegalovirus exposure and HLA in healthy donors. The PCR had 60 Vbeta and 13 Jbeta primers. TCRdb's table, derived via immunoSEQ multiplex PCR, lists solely in-frame clones and lacks some. The table has 160,000 or so clones, roughly three quarters seen once; the top ten hold 8.5% to 10%. Trimming left V 4 bases short and J 0 bases short, with 10 bases between. Germline CDR1 reads SGHRS; CDR2 reads YFSETQ. This CDR3 is built from 14 residues. The sequenced material came from PBMCs. This receptor was taken from a man younger than 35 in good health and CMV-seropositive. The chain combines TRBV5-1 with TRBJ1-1; a possible D gene is TRBD1 (6 bases). The CDR3 nucleotides are TGCGCCAGCAGCCCGGACAGCATGAACACTGAAGCTTTCTTT. This translates into CASSPDSMNTEAFF.